What follows are 3 T cell receptor beta chains derived from one specimen sequenced in a study of regulatory T cells in long-lasting Graves disease. Arm-PCR with iRepertoire HTBI primers amplified the CDR3 regions for these TCR beta libraries. TCRdb re-called the multiplex PCR reads with MiXCR, one entry per CDR3 protein. Of approximately 440,000 distinct CDR3 sequences in the sample, around 15% were seen once. Time point reported: newly diagnosed GD, antithyroid drugs for less than 3 months. The TCR library was prepared using RNA isolated from PBMCs. This sample was shared with a second study, whose subject was T cells in Graves' hyperthyroidism and ophthalmopathy.

The sample was peripheral blood mononuclear cells (PBMCs), taken at new diagnosis, from a patient treated with antithyroid drugs. These receptors came from a man aged 35 to 55 with Graves disease.

As concerns this clonotype: One base away lies a much larger clone, so this may be a sequencing read error. The CDR3 end shows no conserved phenylalanine or tryptophan, and so a read error is likely. The chain employs TRBV7-9 and TRBJ1-4; the D is unclear. Trimming stripped 5 bases from V and 3 bases from J, with 4 bases between. The CDR3 is 12 residues long. Per germline, CDR1 SEHNR and CDR2 FQNEAQ (reference sequence). Written as DNA, the CDR3 is TGTGCCAGCAGCCCGTCTAATGAAAAACTGTTTCTT. This translates into CASSPSNEKLFL.

The chain combines TRBV6-1 with TRBJ2-4; the D call may be TRBD1 or TRBD2 (5 bases each). The CDR3 has 16 residues. Germline values: CDR1 MNHNS, CDR2 SASEGT. Trimming took off 11 bases at V and 6 bases at J, with 26 bases between the two ends. This chain's CDR3 is CAGTRIIRDLSNIQYF. The CDR3 region has the DNA TGTGCCGGCACCCGCATTATCCGGGACCTCTCAAACATTCAGTACTTC.

In its sample, this clonotype was seen a few times. Being one base from a much bigger clone, this may be a read error. The gene calls are TRBV2 and TRBJ2-7, with TRBD2 as a possible D gene (6 bases). The germline V gene has CDR1 SNHLY and CDR2 FYNNEI. The V and J ends lost 4 bases and 0 bases respectively, with 13 bases between them. This CDR3 contains 15 residues. The chain's CDR3 is CASSGSVGGSYEQYF. The CDR3 region has the DNA TGTGCCAGCAGTGGATCGGTGGGGGGCTCCTACGAGCAGTACTTC. The full variable domain, in which reference TRBV2 and TRBJ2-7 provide the parts outside the CDR3, is EPEVTQTPSHQVTQMGQEVILRCVPISNHLYFYWYRQILGQKVEFLVSFYNNEISEKSEIFDDQFSVERPDGSNFTLKIRSTKLEDSAMYFCASSGSVGGSYEQYFGPGTRLTVT.